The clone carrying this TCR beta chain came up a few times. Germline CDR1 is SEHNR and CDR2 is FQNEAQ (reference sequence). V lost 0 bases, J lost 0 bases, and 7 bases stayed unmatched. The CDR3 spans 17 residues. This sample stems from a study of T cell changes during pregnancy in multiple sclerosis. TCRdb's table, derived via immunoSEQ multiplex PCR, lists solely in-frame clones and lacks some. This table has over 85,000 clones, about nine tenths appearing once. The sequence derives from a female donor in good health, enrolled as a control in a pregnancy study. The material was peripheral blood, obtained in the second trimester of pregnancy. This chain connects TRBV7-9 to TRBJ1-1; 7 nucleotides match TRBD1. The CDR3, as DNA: TGTGCCAGCAGCTTAGCGCAAGGGGGCGGGTTGAACACTGAAGCTTTCTTT. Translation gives CASSLAQGGGLNTEAFF.